This T cell receptor beta chain came from a study of T cell changes during pregnancy in multiple sclerosis. Assay used: immunoSEQ multiplex PCR; TCRdb lists only in-frame clones, some missing. This table has more than 85,000 clones, approximately 90% appearing once. V was trimmed by 4 bases and J by 6 bases, leaving 22 bases between them. The CDR3 is made up of 16 amino acids. Germline V gives CDR1 KGHSH, CDR2 LQKENI. The chain employs TRBV18 and TRBJ2-7; maybe TRBD1 (6 bases). This clonotype was sampled from a female donor with multiple sclerosis, enrolled in a pregnancy study. The sample was peripheral blood, taken in the second trimester of pregnancy. The CDR3 DNA follows: TGTGCCAGCTCACTCCGTACAGGGCAGGGAGTGGGCGAGCAGTACTTC. As protein: CASSLRTGQGVGEQYF.